Following are 26 T cell receptor beta chains from one sample sequenced in a study of T cells in pancreatic ductal adenocarcinoma listed by TCRdb under 2017. Pancreatic ductal adenocarcinoma patients who had undergone surgery without neoadjuvant therapy were selected. Library preparation was by the immunoSEQ multiplex PCR assay. Sourced from immuneACCESS, this table was stored by TCRdb with only in-frame sequences that have V and J called. A share of the clones is absent; for the studies checked, an unresolved V gene accounts for under half, and the remainder has no known explanation. The sample data list over 7,500 clones, and 89% of these were observed just once. 3.1% of the sample goes to the ten largest clones. The sample consisted of PBMCs. The source is a human donor with pancreatic ductal adenocarcinoma.

The chain carries TRBV5-4 and TRBJ2-1; TRBD2 is a possible D gene (6 bases). Per the germline V gene, CDR1 is SGHNT and CDR2 is YYREEE (reference sequence). V gave up 0 bases and J gave up 4 bases, with 11 bases separating them. The CDR3 is 15 amino acids. Here the CDR3 DNA reads TGTGCCAGCAGCTTGGGACTAGTGGGATACAATGAGCAGTTCTTC. Translation gives CASSLGLVGYNEQFF.

This clone was observed a single time. The chain employs TRBV5-4 and TRBJ2-6; 10 bases are shared with TRBD1. CDR1 and CDR2 (germline): SGHNT, YYREEE (reference sequence). This CDR3 has 18 amino acids. After removal of 1 base from V and 1 base from J, the junction contained 5 bases not matched to a gene. The CDR3 region is CASSLTGQGGSGANVLTF. CDR3 DNA: TGTGCCAGCAGCTTGACAGGACAGGGGGGGTCTGGGGCCAACGTCCTGACTTTC.

This chain links TRBV6-6 with TRBJ2-1, with 12 bases fitting TRBD2. This CDR3 contains 16 residues. Trimming at V came to 6 bases and at J to 8 bases, leaving 11 bases not matched to a gene. From germline, CDR1 is MNHNY and CDR2 SVGAGI (reference sequence). The CDR3 DNA is TGTGCCAGCAGCACTACCGCCGGGACTAGCGGGTATGAGCAGTTCTTC. Translation gives CASSTTAGTSGYEQFF.

About this clone itself: A junction boundary mismatches the germline segment, possibly from a read error. J is TRBJ2-2 and V is TRBV7-7; D not certain. The CDR3 loop spans 14 amino acids. Germline CDR1 reads SSHAT; CDR2 reads FNYEAQ (reference sequence). This CDR3 is CASSYSLNTGELFF. CDR3 nucleotide sequence: TGTGCTAGCAGCTACTCCTTGAACACCGGGGAGCTGTTTTTT.

The chain recombines TRBV15 with TRBJ2-2, with D tentatively TRBD1 (6 bases). CDR1 is LNHNV, CDR2 YYDKDF, per germline (reference sequence). This CDR3 is 15 amino acids long. V was clipped by 1 base and J by 2 bases, with 8 bases between them. CDR3 loop: CATSRGQANTGELFF. In nucleotides, the CDR3 is TGTGCCACCAGCAGAGGACAGGCAAACACCGGGGAGCTGTTTTTT.

CDR3 region: CAWTLTGGVYGYTF. The CDR3 coding sequence is TGTGCCTGGACCCTGACAGGGGGCGTCTATGGCTACACCTTC. J is TRBJ1-2 and V is TRBV30, with 10 bases aligning to TRBD1. This CDR3 comprises 14 residues. Trimming took 4 bases from V and 4 from J; bases not matched to a gene: 6. Germline V gene lookup returns CDR1 GTSNPN and CDR2 SVGIG (reference sequence).

With respect to this clone: One junction end does not reproduce the germline sequence, and a read error may be involved. This chain uses TRBV7-7 with TRBJ2-3, with TRBD2 identical over 13 bases. The CDR3 is 16 residues long. CDR1 is SSHAT, CDR2 FNYEAQ, per germline (reference sequence). CDR3 nucleotides: TGTGCTAGCAGCTCGGGGGGACTAGCGGGAACAGATACGCAGTATTTT. Its translation: CASSSGGLAGTDTQYF.

V usage is TRBV7-2 and J usage is TRBJ2-7, with a weak D call TRBD1 (6 bases). The V gene lost 7 bases and the J gene lost 0 bases, with 10 bases spanning the gap. The CDR3 is 13 residues long. Germline V CDR1 and CDR2: SGHTA, FQGNSA. CDR3 region: CASNRDFSYEQYF. The CDR3 region has the DNA TGTGCCAGCAACAGGGATTTCTCCTACGAGCAGTACTTC.

The rearrangement links TRBV19 to TRBJ2-2, with 8 nucleotides matching TRBD1. The CDR3 consists of 14 residues. Losses at the gene ends were 4 bases for V and 8 bases for J; bases not matched to a gene: 6. The V gene's germline CDR1 is LNHDA and CDR2 SQIVND (reference sequence). In DNA form, the CDR3 reads TGTGCCAGTAGTAATCAGGGGGCGCGGGGGGAGCTGTTTTTT. It yields the protein CASSNQGARGELFF. Using reference TRBV19 and TRBJ2-2 for the parts outside the CDR3, the full variable domain is DGGITQSPKYLFRKEGQNVTLSCEQNLNHDAMYWYRQDPGQGLRLIYYSQIVNDFQKGDIAEGYSVSREKKESFPLTVTSAQKNPTAFYLCASSNQGARGELFFGEGSRLTVL.

The chain couples TRBV6-1 to TRBJ1-2; D might be TRBD1 (5 bases). The germline gives CDR1 MNHNS, CDR2 SASEGT. The CDR3 length is 16 residues. V gave up 2 bases and J gave up 3 bases, with 16 bases separating them. The CDR3 DNA sequence: TGTGCCAGCAGTGAACGACAGCCCATATCCTACTATGGCTACACCTTC. Protein product: CASSERQPISYYGYTF.

CDR3 nucleotides: TGTGCCAGCAGTTACGGCAGGGGACATTACGAGCAGTACTTC. It yields the protein CASSYGRGHYEQYF. The V and J genes are TRBV6-5 and TRBJ2-7, with D possibly being TRBD1 (6 bases). The V gene lost 2 bases and the J gene lost 4 bases, with 12 bases spanning the gap. This CDR3 region has 14 residues. CDR1 is MNHEY, CDR2 SVGAGI, per germline.

The V gene is TRBV18, the J gene TRBJ2-7, with D perhaps matching TRBD2 (5 bases). The V end was cut by 4 bases, the J end by 2 bases, with 9 bases between. CDR1 is KGHSH and CDR2 is LQKENI in the germline V gene. The CDR3 runs to 13 residues. The chain's CDR3 is CASSRERAYEQYF. The CDR3 DNA reads TGTGCCAGCTCACGGGAGAGGGCCTACGAGCAGTACTTC.

V is TRBV18 and J is TRBJ2-5; 10 nucleotides align to TRBD2. The V gene's germline CDR1 is KGHSH and CDR2 LQKENI. V lost 6 bases to trimming and J lost 5 bases; unmatched junction nucleotides: 9. The CDR3 is 15 residues long. This chain's CDR3 is CASSRVAGGGETQYF. DNA for the CDR3: TGTGCCAGCTCCCGAGTAGCGGGAGGTGGGGAGACCCAGTACTTC.

The rearrangement joins TRBV7-2 to TRBJ1-5; TRBD1 might be the D (6 bases). V was pared by 7 bases and J by 0 bases, with 16 bases between. The germline V gene encodes CDR1 SGHTA and CDR2 FQGNSA. The CDR3 is 16 residues long. CDR3: CASTGGGRDSNQPQHF. The DNA of the CDR3 is TGTGCCAGCACCGGGGGGGGCAGGGATAGCAATCAGCCCCAGCATTTT.

The gene calls are TRBV7-6 and TRBJ2-1, with no clear D. Trimming removed 2 bases at V and 4 bases at J, with 9 bases between. The V gene's germline CDR1 is SGHVS and CDR2 FNYEAQ. The CDR3 covers 14 residues. CDR3 nucleotides: TGTGCCAGCAGCTTACTCCTGAGTTACAATGAGCAGTTCTTC. Protein sequence: CASSLLLSYNEQFF. The full variable domain, with the rest looked up from reference TRBV7-6 and TRBJ2-1, is GAGVSQSPRYKVTKRGQDVALRCDPISGHVSLYWYRQALGQGPEFLTYFNYEAQQDKSGLPNDRFSAERPEGSISTLTIQRTEQRDSAMYRCASSLLLSYNEQFFGPGTRLTVL.

The genes are TRBV2 and TRBJ2-5, with 7 bases fitting TRBD2. CDR1 is SNHLY, CDR2 FYNNEI, per germline. The CDR3 consists of 14 residues. Trimming took 1 base from V and 5 from J; bases not matched to a gene: 4. The chain's CDR3 is CASSEGGGGETQYF. The CDR3 DNA reads TGTGCCAGCAGTGAAGGCGGGGGAGGGGAGACCCAGTACTTC.

This clone turned up a few times. J is TRBJ1-6 and V is TRBV6-5, with 8 bases matching TRBD1. This CDR3 region has 14 residues. Germline V lookup: CDR1 MNHEY, CDR2 SVGAGI. V was clipped by 8 bases and J by 10 bases; unmatched bases: 10. CDR3 protein: CASAGQGAWSPLHF. As DNA, the CDR3 is TGTGCCAGCGCGGGTCAGGGGGCATGGTCACCCCTCCACTTT.

This rearrangement joins TRBV6-6 to TRBJ2-5, with 12 bases aligning to TRBD2. Unmatched junction bases numbered 4, after V lost 0 bases and J lost 5 bases. In germline, CDR1 is MNHNY, CDR2 SVGAGI (reference sequence). The CDR3 covers 16 residues. DNA of the CDR3: TGTGCCAGCAGTTACTCGGCTAGCGGGAGGGTGGAGACCCAGTACTTC. This sequence encodes CASSYSASGRVETQYF.

This chain links TRBV30 with TRBJ2-2; the match to TRBD1 covers 9 bases. V dropped 4 bases and J dropped 0; count of bases not matched to a gene: 3. Germline lookup yields CDR1 GTSNPN and CDR2 SVGIG (reference sequence). The CDR3 contains 15 residues. This CDR3 reads CAWNRDRANTGELFF. The CDR3 DNA reads as TGTGCCTGGAACCGGGACAGGGCGAACACCGGGGAGCTGTTTTTT.

The chain recombines TRBV28 with TRBJ2-4, with 11 bases lining up with TRBD1. This CDR3 comprises 15 residues. The germline V gene encodes CDR1 MDHEN and CDR2 SYDVKM. V lost 6 bases to trimming and J lost 6 bases; unmatched junction nucleotides: 7. CDR3 protein: CASRDRGQWGNIQYF. The CDR3 DNA sequence: TGTGCCAGCAGGGACAGGGGGCAATGGGGAAACATTCAGTACTTC. Full variable domain (missing parts from reference TRBV28 and TRBJ2-4): DVKVTQSSRYLVKRTGEKVFLECVQDMDHENMFWYRQDPGLGLRLIYFSYDVKMKEKGDIPEGYSVSREKKERFSLILESASTNQTSMYLCASRDRGQWGNIQYFGAGTRLSVL.

This sequence joins TRBV10-3 and TRBJ2-7; D possibly corresponds to TRBD1 (6 bases). Trimming shortened V by 2 bases and J by 4 bases, and 12 bases separated the two germline ends. Germline V gives CDR1 ENHRY, CDR2 SYGVKD. The length of the CDR3 is 14 residues. CDR3 sequence (DNA): TGTGCCATCAGTGAGCCCCAAACAGGGTACGAGCAGTACTTC. Protein product: CAISEPQTGYEQYF.

This sequence joins TRBV30 and TRBJ1-6; D gene ambiguous. V gave up 1 base and J gave up 12 bases, with 10 bases separating them. Per the germline V gene, CDR1 is GTSNPN and CDR2 is SVGIG (reference sequence). The CDR3 length is 12 residues. The CDR3 is CAWSGGSIPLHF. The CDR3 coding sequence is TGTGCCTGGAGTGGAGGTTCTATACCCCTCCACTTT.

The chain employs TRBV2 and TRBJ1-1; D is undetermined. The germline V gene has CDR1 SNHLY and CDR2 FYNNEI. Trimming pared 3 bases from V and 2 bases from J, leaving 10 bases between. The CDR3 runs to 14 residues. The DNA for the CDR3 is TGTGCCAGCAGTGACCGACGGGTAAACACTGAAGCTTTCTTT. The encoded protein is CASSDRRVNTEAFF.

The chain recombines TRBV6-4 with TRBJ2-3, with D hard to call. This CDR3 has 14 residues. Trimming stripped 0 bases from V and 10 bases from J, with 14 bases between. Per the germline V gene, CDR1 is MRHNA and CDR2 is SNTAGT. Here the CDR3 DNA reads TGTGCCAGCAGTGACTCGAACCCCAGGTTTGCGCAGTATTTT. It is translated as CASSDSNPRFAQYF.

The chain uses TRBV7-2 and TRBJ2-7; tentatively, D is TRBD2 (5 bases). The V end lost 2 bases, the J end lost 3 bases, and 14 bases lay between the germline ends. This CDR3 has 15 residues. The germline V gene encodes CDR1 SGHTA and CDR2 FQGNSA. The CDR3 DNA is TGTGCCAGCAGCTTATCGGTTAGCGTTAACTACGAGCAGTACTTC. This encodes CASSLSVSVNYEQYF.

The genes are TRBV4-3 and TRBJ1-2; a possible D gene is TRBD1 (6 bases). Trimming removed 1 base at V and 3 bases at J, with 12 bases between. The CDR3 length is 15 residues. The germline gives CDR1 LGHNA, CDR2 YSLEER. The CDR3 spells CASSQGAGAYYGYTF. The CDR3 DNA reads TGCGCCAGCAGCCAAGGTGCAGGGGCATACTATGGCTACACCTTC.